This TCR beta chain comes out of a study of T cells after yellow fever vaccination. General study points: Researchers cautioned that FACS-sorted repertoires could harbor abundant clonotypes contaminating from the bulk population. A minor fraction of clonotypes spanned both CD4 and CD8 compartments.

The CDR3 sequence is 16 residues long. CDR1 is SEHNR, CDR2 FQNEAQ, per germline (reference sequence). The junction had 5 bases not matched to a gene; V was cut back by 2 bases and J by 6 bases. TCRdb ran MiXCR on the 5' RACE reads and lists one entry per CDR3 protein. The sample includes a few hundred thousand distinct CDR3 sequences, about 19% of them seen just once. This clonotype has more than one count but fewer than ten. Antigen: not known. This TCR derives from a man aged 25-45 years who received the YFV17D yellow fever vaccine. The sequenced sample was PBMCs, obtained 15 days after the yellow fever booster vaccination. The genes are TRBV7-9 and TRBJ2-1, with 12 bases lining up with TRBD2. The CDR3 loop is CASSLLAGGPFNEQFF. CDR3 sequence (DNA): TGTGCCAGCAGCTTACTAGCGGGAGGGCCATTCAATGAGCAGTTCTTC.